This TCR beta chain came from a study of T cell repertoires in cytomegalovirus infection. Background on the study: Recently identified HLA-C-restricted CMV epitopes were among the peptides used. TCR beta signatures that were public indicated CMV infection and matching HLA type.

About this clonotype: Its antigen is not known.

Study-level findings and limits: There were HLA-C-restricted CMV-specific TCR beta clonotypes dominating the ex vivo response.

Using its own MiXCR run on the reads, TCRdb lists one record per CDR3 protein. Among about a million distinct CDR3 sequences, more than 25% were seen once, and the ten largest hold more than 12%. The starting material was cultured CD8+ T cells from PBMCs, obtained from culture after CMV antigen stimulation. This clonotype originated in a human donor in good health (CMV status not recorded). Some clones in this sample may be carry-over from other donors' samples.

The DNA of the CDR3 is TGTGCCAGCACCATCCTGCGACAGGAACTATCTGGGGCCAACGTCCTGACTTTC. This translates into CASTILRQELSGANVLTF. The chain couples TRBV7-9 to TRBJ2-6; perhaps TRBD1 as D (6 bases). The CDR3 covers 18 residues. The germline V gene encodes CDR1 SEHNR and CDR2 FQNEAQ (reference sequence). Trimming cost V 7 bases and J 1 base, with 20 bases left between them.